This is a list of T cell receptor beta chains from one sample in a study of regulatory T cells in long-lasting Graves disease. Each CDR3 protein is one row after TCRdb ran MiXCR on the multiplex PCR reads. The repertoire holds roughly 350,000 distinct CDR3 sequences, with roughly 17% as singletons. These data are also associated with another study on T cells in Graves' hyperthyroidism and ophthalmopathy.

Specimen: peripheral blood mononuclear cells (PBMCs), collected at new diagnosis, from a patient treated with antithyroid drugs. Every receptor here comes from a man in his forties or fifties with Graves disease. CDR3s include the opening cysteine and the closing phenylalanine or tryptophan. Fields, in order: D gene, V gene, CDR3 length, J gene, CDR3 protein. A D gene is named only where the DNA matches it firmly.

d_gene: TRBD2; v_gene: TRBV7-8; len: 15; j_gene: TRBJ2-5; CDR3aa: CASSLDPGREETQYF
d_gene: NA; v_gene: TRBV28; len: 17; j_gene: TRBJ1-6; CDR3aa: CASSLPRRGPYNSPLHF
d_gene: NA; v_gene: TRBV28; len: 12; j_gene: TRBJ2-1; CDR3aa: CASMWGENEQFF
d_gene: NA; v_gene: TRBV9; len: 14; j_gene: TRBJ2-7; CDR3aa: CASSPAEQGYEQYF
d_gene: NA; v_gene: TRBV28; len: 13; j_gene: TRBJ1-2; CDR3aa: CASSLEFLGGYTF
d_gene: NA; v_gene: TRBV27; len: 13; j_gene: TRBJ2-7; CDR3aa: CASSSTSSYEQYF
d_gene: NA; v_gene: TRBV27; len: 15; j_gene: TRBJ1-6; CDR3aa: CARSSGTHLGSPLHF
d_gene: NA; v_gene: TRBV7-2; len: 12; j_gene: TRBJ2-3; CDR3aa: CASSKSTDTQYF
d_gene: NA; v_gene: TRBV7-2; len: 15; j_gene: TRBJ2-1; CDR3aa: CASSLDSSSYNEQFF
d_gene: TRBD2; v_gene: TRBV5-5; len: 14; j_gene: TRBJ2-1; CDR3aa: CASNLRLAINEQFF